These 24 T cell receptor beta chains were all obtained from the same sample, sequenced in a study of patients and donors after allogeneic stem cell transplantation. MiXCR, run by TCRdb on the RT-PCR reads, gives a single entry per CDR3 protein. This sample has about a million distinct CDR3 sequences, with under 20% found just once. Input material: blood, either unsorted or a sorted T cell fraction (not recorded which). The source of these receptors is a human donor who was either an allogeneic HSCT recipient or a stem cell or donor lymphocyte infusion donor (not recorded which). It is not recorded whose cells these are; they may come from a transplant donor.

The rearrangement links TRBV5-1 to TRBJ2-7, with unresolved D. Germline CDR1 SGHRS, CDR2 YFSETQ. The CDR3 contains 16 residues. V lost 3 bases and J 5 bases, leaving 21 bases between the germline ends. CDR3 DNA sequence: TGCGCCAGCAGCTACCAAACGGCTACAGTATTCCACGAGCAGTACTTC. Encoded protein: CASSYQTATVFHEQYF.

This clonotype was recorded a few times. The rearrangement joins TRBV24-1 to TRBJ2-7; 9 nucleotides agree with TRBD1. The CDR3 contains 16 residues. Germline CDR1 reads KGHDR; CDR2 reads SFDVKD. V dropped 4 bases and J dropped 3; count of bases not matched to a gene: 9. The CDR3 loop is CATSDRTPGQGYEQYF. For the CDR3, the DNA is TGTGCCACCAGTGACCGCACTCCGGGACAGGGCTACGAGCAGTACTTC.

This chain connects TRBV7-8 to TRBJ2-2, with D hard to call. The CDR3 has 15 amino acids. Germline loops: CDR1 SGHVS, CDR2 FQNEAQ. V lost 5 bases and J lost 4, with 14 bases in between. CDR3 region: CASSLDSWGTGELFF. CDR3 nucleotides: TGTGCCAGCAGCCTCGACTCGTGGGGCACCGGGGAGCTGTTTTTT.

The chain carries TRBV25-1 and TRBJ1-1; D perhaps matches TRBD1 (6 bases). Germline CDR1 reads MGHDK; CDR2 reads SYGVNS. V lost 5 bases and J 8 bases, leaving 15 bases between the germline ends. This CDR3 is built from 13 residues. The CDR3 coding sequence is TGTGCCAGCAGTACGGGGGGCTGGAGGGAAGCTTTCTTT. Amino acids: CASSTGGWREAFF.

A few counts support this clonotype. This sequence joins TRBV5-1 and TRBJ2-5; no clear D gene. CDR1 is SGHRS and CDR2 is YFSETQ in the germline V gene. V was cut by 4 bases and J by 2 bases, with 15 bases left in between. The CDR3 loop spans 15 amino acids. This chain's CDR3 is CASSDSNPPQETQYF. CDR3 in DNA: TGCGCCAGCAGCGACTCCAACCCCCCTCAAGAGACCCAGTACTTC.

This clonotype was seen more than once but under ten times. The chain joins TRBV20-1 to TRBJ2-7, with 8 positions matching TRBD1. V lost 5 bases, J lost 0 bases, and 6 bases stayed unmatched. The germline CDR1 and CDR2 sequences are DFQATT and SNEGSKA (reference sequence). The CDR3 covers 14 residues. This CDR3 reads CSASRQGISYEQYF. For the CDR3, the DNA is TGCAGTGCTTCCCGACAGGGGATCTCCTACGAGCAGTACTTC.

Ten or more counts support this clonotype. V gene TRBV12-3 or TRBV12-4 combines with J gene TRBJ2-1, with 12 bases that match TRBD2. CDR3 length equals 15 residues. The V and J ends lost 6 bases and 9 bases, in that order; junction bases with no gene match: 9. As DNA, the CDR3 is TGTGCCAGCAGCCCATGGCTAGCGGGGGGGCGTGAGCAGTTCTTC. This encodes CASSPWLAGGREQFF.

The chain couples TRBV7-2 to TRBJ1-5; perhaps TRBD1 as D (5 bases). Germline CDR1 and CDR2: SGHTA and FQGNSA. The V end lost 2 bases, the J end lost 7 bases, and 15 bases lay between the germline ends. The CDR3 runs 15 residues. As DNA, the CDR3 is TGTGCCAGCAGCTTAATTGGCAGGGTAGGGCAGCCCCAGCATTTT. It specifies CASSLIGRVGQPQHF.

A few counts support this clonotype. The CDR3 region has the DNA TGTGCCAGCAGTCGAGACTCTTCCGGGGAGCTGTTTTTT. Translating it yields CASSRDSSGELFF. The J gene is TRBJ2-2, the V gene TRBV6-1; D remains ambiguous. V was shortened by 5 bases and J by 6 bases, with 10 bases between the two germline ends. The CDR3 totals 13 residues. Looked up from germline, CDR1 is MNHNS and CDR2 is SASEGT.

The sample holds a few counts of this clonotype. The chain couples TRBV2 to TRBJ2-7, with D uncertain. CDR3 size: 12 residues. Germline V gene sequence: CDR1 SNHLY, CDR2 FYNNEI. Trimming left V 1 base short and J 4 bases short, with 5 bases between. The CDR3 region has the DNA TGTGCCAGCAGTGAAGTCGAGTACGAGCAGTACTTC. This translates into CASSEVEYEQYF.

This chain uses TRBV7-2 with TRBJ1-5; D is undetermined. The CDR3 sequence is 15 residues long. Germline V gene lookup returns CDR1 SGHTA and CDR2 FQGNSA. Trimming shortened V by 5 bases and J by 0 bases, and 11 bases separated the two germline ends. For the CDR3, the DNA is TGTGCCAGCAGCGGACGGGTGTCTAGCAATCAGCCCCAGCATTTT. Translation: CASSGRVSSNQPQHF.

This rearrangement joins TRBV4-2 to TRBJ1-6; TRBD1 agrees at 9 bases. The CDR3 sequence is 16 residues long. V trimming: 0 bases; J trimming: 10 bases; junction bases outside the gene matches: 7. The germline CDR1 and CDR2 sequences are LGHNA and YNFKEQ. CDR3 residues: CASSQDGTGSHSPLHF. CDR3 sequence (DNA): TGTGCCAGCAGCCAAGATGGGACAGGGAGTCACTCACCCCTCCACTTT.

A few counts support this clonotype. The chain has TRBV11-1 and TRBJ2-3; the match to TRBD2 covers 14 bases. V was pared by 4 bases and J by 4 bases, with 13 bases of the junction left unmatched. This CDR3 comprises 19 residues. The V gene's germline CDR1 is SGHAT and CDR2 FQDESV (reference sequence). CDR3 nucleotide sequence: TGTGCCAGCAGCTCCACGCGACTAGCGGGAGGGCCGATTTCAGATACGCAGTATTTT. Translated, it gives CASSSTRLAGGPISDTQYF. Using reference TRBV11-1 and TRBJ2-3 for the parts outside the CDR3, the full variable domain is EAEVAQSPRYKITEKSQAVAFWCDPISGHATLYWYRQILGQGPELLVQFQDESVVDDSQLPKDRFSAERLKGVDSTLKIQPAELGDSAMYLCASSSTRLAGGPISDTQYFGPGTRLTVL.

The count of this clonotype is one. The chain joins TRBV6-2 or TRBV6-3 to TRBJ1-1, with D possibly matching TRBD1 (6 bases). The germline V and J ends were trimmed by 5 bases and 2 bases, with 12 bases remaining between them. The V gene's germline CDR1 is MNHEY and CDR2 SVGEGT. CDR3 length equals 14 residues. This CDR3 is CASSKPRGNTEAFF. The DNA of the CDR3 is TGTGCCAGCAGTAAACCCAGGGGAAACACTGAAGCTTTCTTT.

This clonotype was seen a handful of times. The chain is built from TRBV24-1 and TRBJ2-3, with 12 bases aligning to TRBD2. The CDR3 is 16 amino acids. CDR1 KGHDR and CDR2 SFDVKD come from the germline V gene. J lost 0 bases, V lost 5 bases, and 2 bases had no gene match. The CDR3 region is CATSVGTSGSTDTQYF. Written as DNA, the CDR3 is TGTGCCACCAGTGTCGGGACTAGCGGGAGCACAGATACGCAGTATTTT.

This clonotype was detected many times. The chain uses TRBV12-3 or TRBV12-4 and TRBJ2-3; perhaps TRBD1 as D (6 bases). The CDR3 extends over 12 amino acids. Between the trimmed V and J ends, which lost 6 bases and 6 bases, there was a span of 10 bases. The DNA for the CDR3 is TGTGCCAGCAGCTTAAGGGGGGATACGCAGTATTTT. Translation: CASSLRGDTQYF.

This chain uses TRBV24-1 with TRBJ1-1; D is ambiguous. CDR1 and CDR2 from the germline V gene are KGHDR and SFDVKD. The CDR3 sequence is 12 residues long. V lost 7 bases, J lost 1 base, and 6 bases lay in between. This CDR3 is CATRSGNTEAFF. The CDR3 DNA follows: TGTGCCACCAGGTCAGGGAACACTGAAGCTTTCTTT.

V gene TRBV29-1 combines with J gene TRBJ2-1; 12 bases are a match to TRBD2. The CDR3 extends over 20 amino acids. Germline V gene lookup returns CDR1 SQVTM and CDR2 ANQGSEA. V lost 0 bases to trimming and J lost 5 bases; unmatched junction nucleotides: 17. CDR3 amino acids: CSVEDRLLAGGVSPNNEQFF. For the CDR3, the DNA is TGCAGCGTTGAAGATCGTTTACTAGCGGGAGGCGTGTCCCCAAACAATGAGCAGTTCTTC.

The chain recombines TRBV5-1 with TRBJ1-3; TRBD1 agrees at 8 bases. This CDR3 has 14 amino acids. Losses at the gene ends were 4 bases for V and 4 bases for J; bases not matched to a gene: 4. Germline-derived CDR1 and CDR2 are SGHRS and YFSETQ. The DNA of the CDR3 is TGCGCCAGCAGCGACAGGGGAAACGGAAACACCATATATTTT. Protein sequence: CASSDRGNGNTIYF.

CDR3 in DNA: TGTGCCAGCAGTTCAAGTACCCTAGGGCTTTTCAACACCGGGGAGCTGTTTTTT. Encoded protein: CASSSSTLGLFNTGELFF. The chain employs TRBV6-5 and TRBJ2-2; unclear D gene. From germline, CDR1 is MNHEY and CDR2 SVGAGI. The CDR3 is 18 residues long. V lost 4 bases, J lost 2 bases, and 20 bases lay in between.

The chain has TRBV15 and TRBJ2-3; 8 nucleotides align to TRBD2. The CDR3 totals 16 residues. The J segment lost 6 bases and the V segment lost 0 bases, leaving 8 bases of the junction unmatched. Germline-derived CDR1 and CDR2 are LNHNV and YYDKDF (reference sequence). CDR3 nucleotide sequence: TGTGCCACCAGCAGAGAATGGACGGGAGGGAGGGATACGCAGTATTTT. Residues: CATSREWTGGRDTQYF. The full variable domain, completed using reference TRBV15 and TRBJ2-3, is DAMVIQNPRYQVTQFGKPVTLSCSQTLNHNVMYWYQQKSSQAPKLLFHYYDKDFNNEADTPDNFQSRRPNTSFCFLDIRSPGLGDTAMYLCATSREWTGGRDTQYFGPGTRLTVL.

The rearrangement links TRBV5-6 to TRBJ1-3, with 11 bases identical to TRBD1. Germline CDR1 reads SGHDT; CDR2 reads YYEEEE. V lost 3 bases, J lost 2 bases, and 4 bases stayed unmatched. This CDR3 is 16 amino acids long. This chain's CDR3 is CASSSKDRGPGNTIYF. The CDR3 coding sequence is TGTGCCAGCAGCTCCAAGGACAGGGGGCCTGGAAACACCATATATTTT.

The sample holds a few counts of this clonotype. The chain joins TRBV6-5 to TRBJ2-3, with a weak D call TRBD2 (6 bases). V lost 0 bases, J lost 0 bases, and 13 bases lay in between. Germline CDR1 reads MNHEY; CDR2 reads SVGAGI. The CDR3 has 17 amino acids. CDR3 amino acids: CASSYSSPGTSTDTQYF. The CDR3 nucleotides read TGTGCCAGCAGTTACTCCTCGCCCGGGACTAGCACAGATACGCAGTATTTT.

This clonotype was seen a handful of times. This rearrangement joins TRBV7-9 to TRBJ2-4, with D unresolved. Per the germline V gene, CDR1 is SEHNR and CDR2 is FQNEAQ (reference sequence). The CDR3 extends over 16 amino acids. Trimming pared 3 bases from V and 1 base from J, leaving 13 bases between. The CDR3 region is CASSLLTGNAKNIQYF. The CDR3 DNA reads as TGTGCCAGCAGCTTGCTAACCGGCAATGCCAAAAACATTCAGTACTTC.